This T cell receptor (beta chain) came from a study of a mutant IDH1 vaccine in newly diagnosed glioma. About the research overall: All eight of the vaccinations patients received fell in weeks 1, 3, 5, 7, 11, 15, 19 and 23. The initiation of vaccination occurred 4-6 weeks after radiotherapy alone, or with temozolomide cycles. Of treated patients, around 60% were men and roughly 38% women, averaging around 40 years. Study-wide points: Shifts in the top peripheral T cell clonotypes seemed unrelated to pseudoprogression.

Time point: week 11, during vaccination. Topical imiquimod accompanied each vaccine dose, which consisted of 300 ug of mutant IDH1 20-mer peptide. Trimming cost V 3 bases and J 0 bases, with 9 bases left between them. The CDR3 is 16 residues long. CDR1 is MDHEN, CDR2 SYDVKM, per germline. Using immunoSEQ multiplex PCR, the repertoire was profiled, and TCRdb retains in-frame clones only, with some absent. This table has approximately 64,000 clones, 65% to 85% appearing once. This clone has a handful of counts. The antigen is unknown. The chain carries TRBV28 and TRBJ1-6; D is unresolved. This receptor was obtained from a woman between 45 and 60 years old with glioma. This sample comprised PBMCs, obtained from a glioma patient whose treatment included an IDH1 peptide vaccine. The CDR3 spells CASSFSGSSYNSPLHF. CDR3 DNA: TGTGCCAGCAGTTTTTCGGGGAGCTCCTATAATTCACCCCTCCACTTT.